This T cell receptor beta chain was identified during a study of blood T cell repertoires in COVID-19. In the study overall: Specimens from acute and convalescent COVID-19 originated in the United States, Italy and Spain. The cDNA or gDNA used as material had been derived from T cells, B-cell-depleted T cells, or PBMCs.

Per the germline V gene, CDR1 is SNHLY and CDR2 is FYNNEI. This CDR3 contains 15 residues. Trimming took 5 bases from V and 0 from J, leaving 13 bases between them. In the original analysis: Nucleated cell counts were estimated from reference gene primer amplification. The table came from immunoSEQ multiplex PCR; TCRdb's copy has only in-frame clones and leaves some out. The D gene and trimming were derived from the DNA, and the V and J assignments and clone size from that table. The sample holds under 200,000 clones; around 90% are singletons and the top ten take about 6.3%. The chain uses TRBV2 and TRBJ1-2; no definite D call. This receptor was taken from a man aged 35 to 55 with active or convalescent COVID-19. Sequenced: peripheral blood. CDR3 coding DNA: TGTGCCAGCAGTCGTAACAGTGATTCTAACTATGGCTACACCTTC. Translation gives CASSRNSDSNYGYTF.